This TCR beta chain was sequenced during a study of blood T cell repertoires in COVID-19. For the study at large: Some COVID-19 samples were acute and others convalescent; all came from the United States, Italy and Spain.

Per the original data handling: Reference gene primer amplification in the assay estimated nucleated cell counts. Generated by immunoSEQ multiplex PCR, the TCRdb table keeps only in-frame clones and is missing some. V and J calls and clone size are copied from that table; D and trimming were computed from the DNA. The table includes 140,000 or so clones, 84% detected once. The CDR3 has 13 residues. Germline CDR1 is MNHEY and CDR2 is SVGAGI. Trimming cost V 4 bases and J 7 bases, with 11 bases left between them. The sequenced material came from peripheral blood. This clonotype was obtained from a man aged 60 to 69 with active or convalescent COVID-19. The chain carries TRBV6-5 and TRBJ1-5; D uncertain. Here the CDR3 reads CASSFDTQQPQHF. Written as DNA, the CDR3 is TGTGCCAGCAGTTTCGACACCCAACAGCCCCAGCATTTT.